These 9 T cell receptor beta chains came from one sample sequenced in a study of blood T cell repertoires in COVID-19. Method: immunoSEQ multiplex PCR; TCRdb's copy keeps in-frame clones and lacks some. The sample lists over 65,000 clones, 81% seen once, with about 45% in the top ten. The sequenced material came from peripheral blood. All receptors come from a man older than 75 with acute or convalescent COVID-19.

The chain is built from TRBV6-5 and TRBJ1-1; D is perhaps TRBD1 (5 bases). The V gene lost 4 bases and the J gene lost 10 bases, with 13 bases spanning the gap. This CDR3 spans 12 amino acids. Germline values: CDR1 MNHEY, CDR2 SVGAGI. The CDR3 sequence: CASSSRVLRAFF. As DNA, the CDR3 is TGTGCCAGCAGTTCCAGGGTGCTGAGAGCTTTCTTT.

This chain links TRBV5-6 with TRBJ2-7, with D possibly being TRBD1 (7 bases). The CDR3 totals 15 residues. V was clipped by 2 bases and J by 7 bases, with 19 bases between them. Germline CDR1 SGHDT, CDR2 YYEEEE. The CDR3 region has the DNA TGTGCCAGCAGCTTCTGGGACAGTCTCGGGGGTGAGCAGTACTTC. This encodes CASSFWDSLGGEQYF.

This clone was counted a few times. This chain joins TRBV6-4 and TRBJ2-1; the D is unclear. CDR1 and CDR2 from the germline V gene are MRHNA and SNTAGT. The CDR3 consists of 14 residues. V was pared by 5 bases and J by 6 bases, with 14 bases between. CDR3: CASSLDMGRNEQFF. CDR3 in DNA: TGTGCCAGCAGTCTAGATATGGGTCGCAATGAGCAGTTCTTC.

CDR3 loop: CASRTRGLATDTQYF. CDR3 bases: TGTGCCAGCAGGACCAGAGGGCTAGCGACAGATACGCAGTATTTT. The V call is TRBV27, the J call TRBJ2-3; the D gene is possibly TRBD2 (6 bases). The CDR3 is 15 amino acids. The germline V gene has CDR1 MNHEY and CDR2 SMNVEV (reference sequence). Trimming left V 6 bases short and J 3 bases short, with 16 bases between.

CDR3 in DNA: TGTGCCAGCAGGGGGACAGGGGGTACCGGGGAGCTGTTTTTT. Translation: CASRGTGGTGELFF. The rearrangement joins TRBV3-1 (or the pseudogene TRBV3-2) to TRBJ2-2; the match to TRBD1 covers 11 bases. The CDR3 loop spans 14 amino acids. The V gene's germline CDR1 is LGHDT and CDR2 YNNKEL (reference sequence). The V gene end was trimmed by 6 bases and the J gene end by 5 bases; junction bases not matched to a gene: 2.

The chain is built from TRBV30 and TRBJ1-1; no definite D call. The V end lost 2 bases, the J end lost 6 bases, and 10 bases lay between the germline ends. The CDR3 is 12 residues long. Germline loops: CDR1 GTSNPN, CDR2 SVGIG (reference sequence). In DNA form, the CDR3 reads TGTGCCTGGAGTTCCGACAACCCTGAAGCTTTCTTT. It codes for CAWSSDNPEAFF.

V gene TRBV18 combines with J gene TRBJ2-1; D uncertain. This CDR3 region has 15 residues. Germline V CDR1 and CDR2: KGHSH, LQKENI. Trimming took off 2 bases at V and 3 bases at J, with 11 bases between the two ends. CDR3 DNA: TGTGCCAGCTCACCAGGTATAGACAACTACAATGAGCAGTTCTTC. Its protein is CASSPGIDNYNEQFF.

V usage is TRBV30 and J usage is TRBJ2-1, with unresolved D. CDR1 GTSNPN and CDR2 SVGIG come from the germline V gene (reference sequence). The V gene lost 2 bases and the J gene lost 5 bases, with 4 bases spanning the gap. The CDR3 length is 11 residues. CDR3 nucleotides: TGTGCCTGGAGTCTTAACAATGAGCAGTTCTTC. Amino acid sequence: CAWSLNNEQFF.

This clone was seen a few times. V is TRBV9 and J is TRBJ2-2; 7 nucleotides line up with TRBD2. Trimming removed 0 bases from V and 7 bases from J; junction bases left unmatched: 6. Germline values: CDR1 SGDLS, CDR2 YYNGEE. The CDR3 runs to 15 residues. The CDR3 is CASSVGQREIGELFF. The CDR3 DNA follows: TGTGCCAGCAGCGTAGGGCAGCGGGAAATCGGGGAGCTGTTTTTT.